This T cell receptor beta chain was observed in a study of blood T cell repertoires in COVID-19 (dated by TCRdb to 2020 to 2021). Background for the entire study: Samples from collaborators originated in the United States, Italy and Spain and spanned both the acute and convalescent phases of COVID-19. The repertoires were made available in a free public database intended to serve as a resource for research on the immune response to SARS-CoV-2. Nearly every sample came with metadata listing a de-identified subject ID, COVID-19 status, age in years and sex. The prospective study material was composed of cDNA or gDNA derived from T cells, B-cell-depleted T cells, or PBMCs. Where available, HLA class I and class II types were obtained from metadata supplied by the sample provider rather than from assay-based typing. The samples were drawn from the first 160 participants of the ongoing ImmuneRACE study and from under 1,500 subjects provided by 6 global collaborators. The dataset comprised deeply sampled blood TCRbeta repertoires from subjects exposed to, actively infected with, or recovered from COVID-19. Summary of the overall study and its limitations: How much clinical and demographic metadata was included differed by source and by participant, and the metadata was provided uncurated.

V trim: 1 base; J trim: 3 bases; unmatched bases: 11. Sequences LGHNA (CDR1) and YSLEER (CDR2) are obtained from the germline V gene. The CDR3 sequence holds 18 residues, the cysteine and phenylalanine included. Only the CDR3 region is kept as DNA, spanning 54 bases read in frame from base 1. Note on this clone: What this receptor recognizes is not known. No base-level quality is on record; no much larger clone is a single base apart.

At one collaborating source in Seattle, patients were enrolled during active infection and were followed longitudinally through the course of disease. Each collaborating institution followed its own protocols to collect whole blood in K2EDTA tubes. For TCRbeta analysis, collaborators shipped samples as frozen whole blood, isolated PBMCs, or DNA extracted from either of those sample types. TCRbeta CDR3 regions were amplified from genomic DNA by means of the immunoSEQ Assay, a bias-controlled multiplex PCR. The study's processing was this. The number of nucleated cells in each sample was estimated by amplification of reference gene primers within the assay. To quantify the absolute abundance of each unique TCRbeta CDR3 rearrangement, sequence reads were collapsed and filtered. For each sample, productive Simpson clonality was calculated by taking the square root of Simpson's diversity index across productive rearrangements. Entries here come from immuneACCESS through TCRdb and include only in-frame sequences with V and J called. Some clones fail to appear in such tables; in the studies checked, an unresolved V gene covers under half of the shortfall, and the cause of the remainder is unknown. V and J calls and clone size are given by that table; D and trimming were obtained from the DNA. Recorded for this sample are 450,000 or so clones; approximately 90% of them occurred a single time. Approximately 1.5% of the sample comes from the top ten.

The TCR originated in a woman in her thirties or forties with COVID-19, enrolled during active disease. Here the chain combines TRBV4-3 and TRBJ2-1; 8 nucleotides in the junction match TRBD1. The sample taken for sequencing was peripheral blood. The sequence in DNA is TGCGCCAGCAGCCAAGTGGGGATAACAGGGGGAGTCTACAATGAGCAGTTCTTC. This gives the protein CASSQVGITGGVYNEQFF.